Below are 26 T cell receptor beta chains sequenced from a single sample in a study of T cell repertoires in cytomegalovirus infection. Each CDR3 protein is one row after TCRdb ran MiXCR on the reads. The data hold under 600,000 distinct CDR3 sequences, with 15% to 20% observed a single time. The specimen sequenced was CD8+ T cells from PBMCs. These receptors all come from a human donor in good health (CMV status not recorded). Some clones in this sample may be carry-over from other donors' samples.

This clonotype was counted only a few times. The genes are TRBV20-1 and TRBJ1-5; TRBD1 matches 8 bases. Unmatched junction bases numbered 10, after V lost 4 bases and J lost 5 bases. The CDR3 contains 15 residues. Germline CDR1 and CDR2: DFQATT and SNEGSKA (reference sequence). The CDR3 DNA sequence: TGCAGTGCTACCTCGGACAGGGTAAAGTATCAGCCCCAGCATTTT. It translates to CSATSDRVKYQPQHF.

This clonotype was counted many times. The genes are TRBV27 and TRBJ2-3; 10 bases map to TRBD2. The CDR3 is made up of 16 amino acids. The V gene end was trimmed by 7 bases and the J gene end by 1 base; junction bases not matched to a gene: 8. Germline CDR1 and CDR2: MNHEY and SMNVEV (reference sequence). CDR3 in DNA: TGTGCCAGCACCGGATACGGACTAGCGGGCACAGATACGCAGTATTTT. It codes for CASTGYGLAGTDTQYF.

Only a few counts were recorded for this clonotype. This chain joins TRBV20-1 and TRBJ1-1; D gene unclear. CDR3 size: 12 residues. In germline, CDR1 is DFQATT, CDR2 SNEGSKA (reference sequence). Trimming shortened V by 6 bases and J by 0 bases, and 8 bases separated the two germline ends. CDR3 sequence reads: CSAGWVNTEAFF. DNA for the CDR3: TGCAGTGCAGGGTGGGTGAACACTGAAGCTTTCTTT.

This clonotype was seen repeatedly, ten times or more. The chain links TRBV11-2 to TRBJ2-3; D is ambiguous. Germline V lookup: CDR1 SGHAT, CDR2 FQNNGV. The V end was cut by 1 base, the J end by 6 bases, with 5 bases between. The CDR3 contains 12 residues. CDR3 protein: CASSLASDTQYF. The CDR3 DNA follows: TGTGCCAGCAGCTTAGCGAGTGATACGCAGTATTTT.

This clonotype was recorded a few times. The chain uses TRBV30 and TRBJ1-5; the match to TRBD1 covers 8 bases. This CDR3 contains 14 residues. Germline V gene sequence: CDR1 GTSNPN, CDR2 SVGIG (reference sequence). Trimming at V came to 3 bases and at J to 5 bases, leaving 6 bases not matched to a gene. CDR3 sequence (DNA): TGTGCCTGGAGGGAGACAGGGGATTATCAGCCCCAGCATTTT. This encodes CAWRETGDYQPQHF. Full variable domain (remainder filled in from reference TRBV30 and TRBJ1-5): SQTIHQWPATLVQPVGSPLSLECTVEGTSNPNLYWYRQAAGRGLQLLFYSVGIGQISSEVPQNLSASRPQDRQFILSSKKLLLSDSGFYLCAWRETGDYQPQHFGDGTRLSIL.

The CDR3 spells CASSDGLAGTYNEQFF. The CDR3 nucleotides read TGTGCCAGCAGTGACGGACTAGCGGGTACCTACAATGAGCAGTTCTTC. The V call is TRBV27, the J call TRBJ2-1, with 11 bases identical to TRBD2. The CDR3 runs to 16 residues. V lost 5 bases to trimming and J lost 2 bases; unmatched junction nucleotides: 5. CDR1 is MNHEY and CDR2 is SMNVEV in the germline V gene (reference sequence).

This clonotype was recorded at least ten times. The DNA of the CDR3 is TGTGCCAGCAGCTTACCCCCCGGGGAGGGGGTGACCGGGGAGCTGTTTTTT. Translated: CASSLPPGEGVTGELFF. The rearrangement uses TRBV7-6 and TRBJ2-2; tentative D call: TRBD2 (7 bases). The germline CDR1 and CDR2 sequences are SGHVS and FNYEAQ. The CDR3 covers 17 residues. The V and J ends lost 2 bases and 5 bases respectively, with 18 bases between them.

Concerning this clonotype itself: This may be a read error: a much more frequent sequence differs by one nucleotide. This CDR3 is missing its conserved last phenylalanine or tryptophan, likely due to a read error. This chain uses TRBV6-5 with TRBJ2-1; no clear D. CDR3 length: 14 amino acids. Germline CDR1 reads MNHEY; CDR2 reads SVGAGI. V lost 5 bases to trimming and J lost 6 bases, with 14 bases between them. CDR3 sequence reads: CASSHREVFNEQFL. For the CDR3, the DNA is TGTGCCAGCAGTCACAGAGAGGTATTCAATGAGCAGTTCTTA.

This clonotype was found many times. The chain couples TRBV28 to TRBJ2-1; a weak D match, TRBD2 (5 bases). V was trimmed by 5 bases and J by 3 bases, leaving 11 bases between them. Per the germline V gene, CDR1 is MDHEN and CDR2 is SYDVKM. The CDR3 is 14 amino acids. The CDR3 loop is CASSQSDYYNEQFF. The CDR3 coding sequence is TGTGCCAGCAGTCAAAGCGACTACTACAATGAGCAGTTCTTC.

This clonotype was detected ten times or more. This chain uses TRBV7-9 with TRBJ2-7; D possibly corresponds to TRBD2 (6 bases). The CDR3 spans 13 residues. Germline V gene lookup returns CDR1 SEHNR and CDR2 FQNEAQ (reference sequence). Trimming pared 4 bases from V and 3 bases from J, leaving 10 bases between. Written as DNA, the CDR3 is TGTGCCAGCAGCTCGGGAGTCCTCTACGAGCAGTACTTC. It yields the protein CASSSGVLYEQYF.

This clonotype was found many times. The V and J genes are TRBV4-2 and TRBJ2-2, with D unresolved. This CDR3 comprises 11 residues. The germline V gene has CDR1 LGHNA and CDR2 YNFKEQ. Trimming removed 6 bases at V and 5 bases at J, with 4 bases between. The CDR3 is CASSQTGELFF. Written as DNA, the CDR3 is TGTGCCAGCAGTCAAACCGGGGAGCTGTTTTTT.

This clonotype was recorded at least ten times. The genes are TRBV7-9 and TRBJ2-7; 7 bases match TRBD2. Trimming took 5 bases from V and 5 from J; bases not matched to a gene: 15. The CDR3 totals 16 residues. Per the germline V gene, CDR1 is SEHNR and CDR2 is FQNEAQ (reference sequence). The CDR3 DNA reads TGTGCCAGCAGCCCTAGACTGGCGGGACTAATGGACGAGCAGTACTTC. Its translation: CASSPRLAGLMDEQYF.

This clonotype was seen a handful of times. The chain joins TRBV5-6 to TRBJ2-7; 7 bases agree with TRBD1. Looked up from germline, CDR1 is SGHDT and CDR2 is YYEEEE. The J segment lost 3 bases and the V segment lost 3 bases, leaving 3 bases of the junction unmatched. This CDR3 contains 13 residues. CDR3 bases: TGTGCCAGCAGCTCTACAGGGGTCTACGAGCAGTACTTC. It translates to CASSSTGVYEQYF.

This clonotype was observed a handful of times. The J gene is TRBJ2-6, the V gene TRBV29-1; D is unclear. V shed 5 bases and J shed 0 bases, with 8 bases lying between them. The length of the CDR3 is 14 residues. The germline CDR1 and CDR2 sequences are SQVTM and ANQGSEA. CDR3: CSVTRLSGANVLTF. The CDR3 nucleotides read TGCAGCGTTACCCGGCTCTCTGGGGCCAACGTCCTGACTTTC.

V usage is TRBV24-1 and J usage is TRBJ2-5; 8 positions match TRBD2. V trimming: 2 bases; J trimming: 5 bases; junction bases outside the gene matches: 6. The V gene's germline CDR1 is KGHDR and CDR2 SFDVKD. The CDR3 has 15 amino acids. The CDR3 sequence: CATSDSPGGVETQYF. The CDR3 nucleotides read TGTGCCACCAGTGATTCGCCGGGGGGGGTCGAGACCCAGTACTTC.

This clonotype showed up just a few times. V gene TRBV27 combines with J gene TRBJ2-7, with 9 bases matching TRBD1. The germline CDR1 and CDR2 sequences are MNHEY and SMNVEV (reference sequence). V shed 2 bases, J shed 4 bases, and the junction held 6 bases outside the gene matches. CDR3 length: 15 residues. The CDR3 nucleotides are TGTGCCAGCAGTTTAGTACAGGGGGCGCGATACGAGCAGTACTTC. Protein: CASSLVQGARYEQYF.

There are many counts of this clonotype. This chain joins TRBV12-3 or TRBV12-4 and TRBJ2-5; D remains unclear. The CDR3 sequence is 12 residues long. V was pared by 0 bases and J by 6 bases, with 5 bases between. In nucleotides, the CDR3 is TGTGCCAGCAGTTTAGCGCTGAAGACCCAGTACTTC. As protein: CASSLALKTQYF.

The chain links TRBV7-6 to TRBJ2-1; no firm D call. Gene TRBJ2-7 matches the end of the DNA better, so the J call may be wrong. The CDR3 covers 13 residues. Per germline, CDR1 SGHVS and CDR2 FNYEAQ. CDR3 in amino acids: CASSLAWSNEQYF. The CDR3 bases are TGTGCCAGCAGCTTAGCGTGGTCCAATGAGCAGTACTTC.

Points on this clonotype: The junction does not match germline at one end; this may be a read error. The gene calls are TRBV6-5 and TRBJ1-1; 8 bases align to TRBD1. Germline V gene lookup returns CDR1 MNHEY and CDR2 SVGAGI. CDR3 size: 14 residues. As DNA, the CDR3 is TGTGCCAGCGGTTACGGGCAGGGGGCCGCTGAAGCTTTCTTT. Its translation: CASGYGQGAAEAFF.

The chain links TRBV7-8 to TRBJ1-4; D remains ambiguous. V was pared by 5 bases and J by 7 bases, with 20 bases between. The CDR3 consists of 16 residues. Germline V CDR1 and CDR2: SGHVS, FQNEAQ. The CDR3 DNA reads TGTGCCAGCAGCCCCCCTCAAGTAGGGCGGGGTGAAAAACTGTTTTTT. It yields the protein CASSPPQVGRGEKLFF.

This clonotype was recorded at least ten times. This rearrangement joins TRBV18 to TRBJ2-1; TRBD1 matches at 10 bases. The CDR3 totals 16 residues. J was trimmed by 2 bases and V by 6 bases; bases with no gene match: 7. Looked up from germline, CDR1 is KGHSH and CDR2 is LQKENI. The CDR3 sequence: CASSQIDRGPYNEQFF. In DNA form, the CDR3 reads TGTGCCAGCTCCCAGATCGACAGGGGGCCCTACAATGAGCAGTTCTTC.

In the case of this clonotype: A single base separates this from a much larger clone, so it may be a read error. The CDR3 ends on some other residue instead of the conserved phenylalanine or tryptophan, so this is likely a read error. The chain recombines TRBV4-1 with TRBJ2-7, with D possibly TRBD1 on 6 matching bases. V gave up 3 bases and J gave up 5 bases, with 14 bases separating them. This CDR3 spans 14 amino acids. Germline values: CDR1 MGHRA, CDR2 YSYEKL. CDR3 nucleotide sequence: TGCGCCAGCAGCCACACGACAGGCAACAACGAGCAGTACTTA. This translates into CASSHTTGNNEQYL.

As to this clonotype: A much larger clone lies one base from this, so it may be a read error. The chain joins TRBV11-2 to TRBJ2-7; D remains ambiguous. CDR3 length: 13 amino acids. Germline assignment: CDR1 SGHAT and CDR2 FQNNGV. Deletions cut 6 bases from V and 2 bases from J, with 11 bases between. CDR3 sequence (DNA): TGTGCCAGCAGTTTCCGGACGGCCTACGAGCAGTACTTC. Translated, it gives CASSFRTAYEQYF.

This clonotype was picked up a small number of times. The chain is built from TRBV14 and TRBJ1-2; D is uncertain. The V gene lost 1 base and the J gene lost 0 bases, with 18 bases spanning the gap. Germline loops: CDR1 SGHDN, CDR2 FVKESK. The CDR3 is made up of 18 amino acids. The CDR3 DNA reads as TGTGCCAGCAGCCAAGGATGGACGTCTAACCTTCCTAACTATGGCTACACCTTC. It encodes CASSQGWTSNLPNYGYTF.

The table lists this clonotype with a few counts. V gene TRBV10-3 combines with J gene TRBJ2-1; D ambiguous. Between the trimmed V and J ends, which lost 0 bases and 6 bases, there was a span of 12 bases. This CDR3 region has 15 residues. Germline V gene data show CDR1 as ENHRY and CDR2 as SYGVKD. The CDR3 DNA reads as TGTGCCATCAGTGAGTCCCATACCAGACTCAATGAGCAGTTCTTC. Translating gives CAISESHTRLNEQFF.

This clonotype was seen a handful of times. The chain has TRBV10-3 and TRBJ1-1; 9 positions match TRBD1. CDR3 length: 16 amino acids. The ends lost 6 bases at V and 2 bases at J; junction bases unmatched: 10. Per germline, CDR1 ENHRY and CDR2 SYGVKD. Here the CDR3 reads CAISDRGKSRNTEAFF. In nucleotides, the CDR3 is TGTGCCATCAGCGACAGGGGGAAGAGTAGAAACACTGAAGCTTTCTTT.